The 15 T cell receptor beta chains below come from one sample, sequenced in a study of blood T cell repertoires in COVID-19. The assay was immunoSEQ multiplex PCR, and TCRdb's table has in-frame clones only and misses some. The sample has about 110,000 clones, roughly four fifths seen once. Sequencing was carried out using peripheral blood. The receptors originated from an older woman with acute or convalescent COVID-19.

The V and J genes are TRBV21-1 and TRBJ2-4; TRBD1 is the table's D call and was not checked against the DNA. TRBV21-1 is deemed a pseudogene. The CDR3 sequence is 20 residues long. The CDR3 DNA sequence: TGTGCCAGCAGCAGTACTCCGGGACAGGGGGTTTATAGGGCCAAAAACATTCAGTACTTC. Translation gives CASSSTPGQGVYRAKNIQYF.

V gene TRBV18 combines with J gene TRBJ1-1, with 7 bases identical to TRBD1. V was pared by 6 bases and J by 5 bases, with 12 bases of the junction left unmatched. The CDR3 loop spans 15 amino acids. Looked up from germline, CDR1 is KGHSH and CDR2 is LQKENI. As DNA, the CDR3 is TGTGCCAGCTCCCCCAGGGTAGGGGGCGGAACTGAAGCTTTCTTT. It codes for CASSPRVGGGTEAFF.

The rearrangement links TRBV10-1 to TRBJ2-1; D ambiguous. Per the germline V gene, CDR1 is WNHNN and CDR2 is SYGVQD (reference sequence). V lost 3 bases and J 0 bases, leaving 6 bases between the germline ends. This CDR3 has 14 residues. The DNA of the CDR3 is TGCGCCAGCAGTGACAGAACCTCCTACAATGAGCAGTTCTTC. It encodes CASSDRTSYNEQFF.

The rearrangement joins TRBV5-1 to TRBJ1-4; 7 positions agree with TRBD1. The CDR3 spans 15 residues. The germline CDR1 and CDR2 sequences are SGHRS and YFSETQ. V gave up 0 bases and J gave up 6 bases; unmatched junction bases: 5. Written as DNA, the CDR3 is TGCGCCAGCAGCTTGGGAGGGGGCTCGGATGAAAAACTGTTTTTT. Residues: CASSLGGGSDEKLFF. The full variable domain, in which reference TRBV5-1 and TRBJ1-4 provide the parts outside the CDR3, is KAGVTQTPRYLIKTRGQQVTLSCSPISGHRSVSWYQQTPGQGLQFLFEYFSETQRNKGNFPGRFSGRQFSNSRSEMNVSTLELGDSALYLCASSLGGGSDEKLFFGSGTQLSVL.

This rearrangement joins TRBV28 to TRBJ2-1; D is perhaps TRBD2 (6 bases). V was trimmed by 2 bases and J by 7 bases, leaving 15 bases between them. CDR1 MDHEN and CDR2 SYDVKM come from the germline V gene. The CDR3 has 15 amino acids. The CDR3 reads CASSLVGGKGNEQFF. The CDR3 DNA is TGTGCCAGCAGTTTAGTGGGCGGGAAAGGGAATGAGCAGTTCTTC.

This clone showed up just once. The rearrangement links TRBV4-1 to TRBJ2-3; perhaps TRBD2 as D (6 bases). CDR3 length: 17 residues. V dropped 0 bases and J dropped 1 base, with 14 bases sitting between them. Germline V gene sequence: CDR1 MGHRA, CDR2 YSYEKL. This CDR3 reads CASSQDGRGEGTDTQYF. The CDR3 nucleotides read TGCGCCAGCAGCCAAGATGGCCGAGGGGAGGGCACAGATACGCAGTATTTT.

This clone was counted only a few times. V and J are TRBV2 and TRBJ2-3; maybe TRBD2 (6 bases). The germline CDR1 and CDR2 sequences are SNHLY and FYNNEI. There are 19 residues in the CDR3. V was clipped by 4 bases and J by 2 bases, with 25 bases between them. The CDR3 loop is CASSGSSFGTHFDTDTQYF. DNA for the CDR3: TGTGCCAGCAGTGGATCTAGTTTCGGGACTCACTTCGACACAGATACGCAGTATTTT.

The V gene is TRBV5-1, the J gene TRBJ2-5, with 7 bases that match TRBD2. CDR3 length equals 16 residues. V shed 3 bases, J shed 1 base, and the junction held 9 bases outside the gene matches. CDR1 and CDR2 from the germline V gene are SGHRS and YFSETQ. This CDR3 is CASSSPGSGTQETQYF. In nucleotides, the CDR3 is TGCGCCAGCAGCTCGCCGGGGAGCGGGACCCAAGAGACCCAGTACTTC.

The chain combines TRBV27 with TRBJ2-3; the match to TRBD2 covers 14 bases. The CDR3 totals 17 residues. Trimming cost V 5 bases and J 5 bases; bases outside gene matches: 9. CDR1 is MNHEY and CDR2 is SMNVEV in the germline V gene (reference sequence). The CDR3 region has the DNA TGTGCCAGCAGTCTTAGACTAGCGGGAGGGCCGGGAGATACGCAGTATTTT. It translates to CASSLRLAGGPGDTQYF.

This rearrangement joins TRBV19 to TRBJ1-1; D remains unclear. There are 11 residues in the CDR3. The germline CDR1 and CDR2 sequences are LNHDA and SQIVND (reference sequence). V was cut by 5 bases and J by 2 bases, with 3 bases left in between. The CDR3 protein is CASSVNTEAFF. CDR3 coding DNA: TGTGCCAGTAGTGTAAACACTGAAGCTTTCTTT. Variable domain in full (rest from reference TRBV19 and TRBJ1-1): DGGITQSPKYLFRKEGQNVTLSCEQNLNHDAMYWYRQDPGQGLRLIYYSQIVNDFQKGDIAEGYSVSREKKESFPLTVTSAQKNPTAFYLCASSVNTEAFFGQGTRLTVV.

The chain uses TRBV5-1 and TRBJ2-1; TRBD2 aligns across 11 bases. Losses at the gene ends were 5 bases for V and 10 bases for J; bases not matched to a gene: 11. The CDR3 is made up of 15 amino acids. The germline V gene encodes CDR1 SGHRS and CDR2 YFSETQ. DNA of the CDR3: TGCGCCAGCAGTTCTAGCGGGGGGACCTTAACCGAGCAGTTCTTC. Its translation is CASSSSGGTLTEQFF.

The gene calls are TRBV29-1 and TRBJ2-6; a possible D gene is TRBD2 (6 bases). Trimming took 7 bases from V and 0 from J, leaving 13 bases between them. This CDR3 comprises 15 residues. Germline lookup yields CDR1 SQVTM and CDR2 ANQGSEA. The CDR3 loop reads CSGGLSSSGANVLTF. DNA for the CDR3: TGCAGCGGGGGACTTTCGAGCTCTGGGGCCAACGTCCTGACTTTC.

The chain carries TRBV14 and TRBJ2-7, with D perhaps matching TRBD2 (6 bases). CDR3 length: 12 amino acids. CDR1 and CDR2 from the germline V gene are SGHDN and FVKESK. V lost 8 bases and J lost 3, with 11 bases in between. The CDR3 DNA reads as TGTGCCAGCGGGACTCAAATCTACGAGCAGTACTTC. Its translation is CASGTQIYEQYF.

This chain connects TRBV21-1 to TRBJ1-2; the listed D gene, TRBD1, was not tested against the DNA. TRBV21-1 is a recognized pseudogene. The CDR3 extends over 12 amino acids. This CDR3 is CASTTPRPCYTF. The CDR3 DNA reads TGTGCCAGCACCACACCCAGGCCCTGCTACACCTTC.

The chain recombines TRBV7-8 with TRBJ2-7, with D possibly matching TRBD2 (6 bases). From germline, CDR1 is SGHVS and CDR2 FQNEAQ. CDR3 length: 14 amino acids. Trimming removed 4 bases at V and 2 bases at J, with 12 bases between. The DNA for the CDR3 is TGTGCCAGCAGCTCGGATGGAGGGCCCTACGAGCAGTACTTC. It yields the protein CASSSDGGPYEQYF.